This T cell receptor (beta chain) came from a study of OX40 agonist ivuxolimab in advanced cancers. Produced via immunoSEQ multiplex PCR; TCRdb's table is partial and in-frame only. This sample carries some 20,000 clones, roughly four fifths of them seen once, and the ten largest clones take 3.1%. The V gene lost 5 bases and the J gene lost 4 bases, with 3 bases spanning the gap. The CDR3 sequence is 12 residues long. Germline V CDR1 and CDR2: MNHNY, SVGAGI (reference sequence). The receptor's source is an adult with an advanced solid tumor such as melanoma, head and neck, liver or kidney cancer. Sequences were derived from CD4+ or CD8+ T cells sorted from blood, sampled in a trial of the OX40 agonist ivuxolimab. The genes are TRBV6-6 and TRBJ1-6; D is unclear. The DNA for the CDR3 is TGTGCCAGCAGTCGATATAATTCACCCCTCCACTTT. Translating it yields CASSRYNSPLHF.